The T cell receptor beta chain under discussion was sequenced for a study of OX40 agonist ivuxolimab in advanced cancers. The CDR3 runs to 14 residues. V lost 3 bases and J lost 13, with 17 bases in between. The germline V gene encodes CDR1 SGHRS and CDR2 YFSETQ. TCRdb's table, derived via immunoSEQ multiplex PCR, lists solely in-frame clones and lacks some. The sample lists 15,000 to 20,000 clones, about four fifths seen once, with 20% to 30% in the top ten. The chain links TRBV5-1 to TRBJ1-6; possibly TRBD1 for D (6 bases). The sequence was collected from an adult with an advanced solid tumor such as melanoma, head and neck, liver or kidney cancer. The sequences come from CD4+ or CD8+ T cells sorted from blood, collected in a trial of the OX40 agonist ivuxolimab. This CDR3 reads CASSSTQGADPLHF. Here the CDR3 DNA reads TGCGCCAGCAGCTCAACACAGGGTGCCGATCCCCTCCACTTT. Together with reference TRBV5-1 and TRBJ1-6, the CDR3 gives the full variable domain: KAGVTQTPRYLIKTRGQQVTLSCSPISGHRSVSWYQQTPGQGLQFLFEYFSETQRNKGNFPGRFSGRQFSNSRSEMNVSTLELGDSALYLCASSSTQGADPLHFGNGTRLTVT.